The present T cell receptor (beta chain) was sequenced within a study of control samples from healthy donors and cancer patients. Sequenced by immunoSEQ multiplex PCR; TCRdb stores in-frame clones only, minus some. The sample yields around 120,000 clones, more than 85% seen once. Germline V gene lookup returns CDR1 SEHNR and CDR2 FQNEAQ (reference sequence). The V and J ends lost 5 bases and 3 bases respectively, with 16 bases between them. This CDR3 comprises 15 residues. This TCR was sampled from a man in his fifties with head and neck cancer. V gene TRBV7-9 combines with J gene TRBJ1-2, with no clear D. The sample comprised PBMCs. The DNA of the CDR3 is TGTGCCAGCAGCCACAGTCGGGCCAGTTACTATGGCTACACCTTC. This gives the protein CASSHSRASYYGYTF.